These 9 T cell receptor beta chains share one sample of origin, sequenced in a study of cytomegalovirus exposure and HLA in healthy donors. Only in-frame clones appear in the TCRdb table, and some are missing; sequencing was by immunoSEQ multiplex PCR. The sample carries tens of thousands of clones, approximately 95% recorded once. The sequencing sample was made of PBMCs. Every receptor here comes from a woman under 30 in good health and CMV-seropositive.

Only one count was recorded for this clone. The chain combines TRBV5-8 with TRBJ1-2, with D possibly TRBD1 on 6 matching bases. Per the germline V gene, CDR1 is SGHTS and CDR2 is YDEGEE. V lost 0 bases to trimming and J lost 8 bases, with 8 bases between them. This CDR3 region has 12 residues. The CDR3 nucleotides are TGTGCCAGCAGCTTGGGGACAGTCGGCTACACCTTC. Amino acids: CASSLGTVGYTF.

This rearrangement joins TRBV9 to TRBJ2-7, with TRBD1 matching 9 bases. The CDR3 consists of 15 residues. The V gene's germline CDR1 is SGDLS and CDR2 YYNGEE. V trimming: 4 bases; J trimming: 5 bases; junction bases outside the gene matches: 10. In nucleotides, the CDR3 is TGTGCCAGCAGCCCTAGTGGGACAGGGTCGAACGAGCAGTACTTC. Its translation is CASSPSGTGSNEQYF. Combining the CDR3 with reference TRBV9 and TRBJ2-7 gives the whole variable domain DSGVTQTPKHLITATGQRVTLRCSPRSGDLSVYWYQQSLDQGLQFLIQYYNGEERAKGNILERFSAQQFPDLHSELNLSSLELGDSALYFCASSPSGTGSNEQYFGPGTRLTVT.

The chain carries TRBV15 and TRBJ2-6, with 7 bases matching TRBD1. CDR3 length: 17 amino acids. V lost 3 bases to trimming and J lost 0 bases; unmatched junction nucleotides: 5. From germline, CDR1 is LNHNV and CDR2 YYDKDF (reference sequence). In DNA, the CDR3 is TGTGCCACCAGCAGCCTAACAGGGGACTCTGGGGCCAACGTCCTGACTTTC. Translated, it gives CATSSLTGDSGANVLTF.

The V call is TRBV29-1, the J call TRBJ2-1; 12 nucleotides align to TRBD2. J lost 2 bases, V lost 5 bases, and 10 bases had no gene match. There are 17 residues in the CDR3. The V gene's germline CDR1 is SQVTM and CDR2 ANQGSEA. The CDR3 DNA sequence: TGCAGCGTTCTCCGGACTAGCGGGACGAAAGCCTACAATGAGCAGTTCTTC. It is translated as CSVLRTSGTKAYNEQFF.

The V and J genes are TRBV7-6 and TRBJ2-1; weak D call: TRBD1 (5 bases). The CDR3 loop spans 17 amino acids. Between the trimmed V and J ends, which lost 5 bases and 6 bases, there was a span of 23 bases. CDR1 is SGHVS, CDR2 FNYEAQ, per germline. Here the CDR3 reads CASSPQGGLNNVNEQFF. The DNA of the CDR3 is TGTGCCAGCAGCCCGCAGGGTGGGCTAAACAATGTCAATGAGCAGTTCTTC.

The CDR3 nucleotides read TGTGCCAGCAGACCGACAGGGGGAGAGGGCAATCAGCCCCAGCATTTT. This codes for CASRPTGGEGNQPQHF. The chain carries TRBV28 and TRBJ1-5; TRBD1 agrees at 9 bases. This CDR3 spans 16 amino acids. The ends lost 6 bases at V and 2 bases at J; junction bases unmatched: 8. Germline-derived CDR1 and CDR2 are MDHEN and SYDVKM.

This clone has only one observation. The chain has TRBV7-8 and TRBJ2-3; 8 bases fit TRBD1. Germline V gene data show CDR1 as SGHVS and CDR2 as FQNEAQ. J was trimmed by 5 bases and V by 2 bases; bases with no gene match: 9. CDR3 length: 16 residues. Written as DNA, the CDR3 is TGTGCCAGCAGCTTACAGGGGCAGGGGGCTTTAGATACGCAGTATTTT. Its translation is CASSLQGQGALDTQYF.

V and J are TRBV29-1 and TRBJ2-5; TRBD2 matches 7 bases. CDR1 and CDR2 from the germline V gene are SQVTM and ANQGSEA. J was trimmed by 2 bases and V by 7 bases; bases with no gene match: 4. The CDR3 consists of 12 residues. Written as DNA, the CDR3 is TGCAGCGGGGGAGGGCGACAAGAGACCCAGTACTTC. As protein: CSGGGRQETQYF.

This CDR3 is CASKMTGTYEQYF. CDR3 nucleotide sequence: TGTGCCAGCAAGATGACAGGGACGTACGAGCAGTACTTC. This sequence joins TRBV28 and TRBJ2-7; TRBD1 matches 7 bases. Unmatched junction bases numbered 7, after V lost 7 bases and J lost 4 bases. Germline assignment: CDR1 MDHEN and CDR2 SYDVKM. The CDR3 is made up of 13 amino acids.